These 24 T cell receptor beta chains were sequenced from one sample in a study of blood T cell repertoires in COVID-19. Using immunoSEQ multiplex PCR, the repertoire was profiled, and TCRdb retains in-frame clones only, with some absent. The table shows about 70,000 clones, with roughly 76% occurring only once. Sequenced input: peripheral blood. The source is a woman aged 80 or over with active or convalescent COVID-19.

V and J are TRBV5-1 and TRBJ1-2; 9 nucleotides match TRBD1. V dropped 5 bases and J dropped 2; count of bases not matched to a gene: 16. This CDR3 contains 18 residues. Germline V gene data show CDR1 as SGHRS and CDR2 as YFSETQ. DNA for the CDR3: TGCGCCAGCAGACATACCGGGACAGGGAGACTCTTAAACTATGGCTACACCTTC. Translating it yields CASRHTGTGRLLNYGYTF.

The CDR3 sequence: CASSSSSSGGTKTQYF. The CDR3 DNA is TGTGCCAGCAGCTCTAGCAGTAGCGGGGGGACGAAGACCCAGTACTTC. The chain has TRBV7-2 and TRBJ2-5, with TRBD2 matching 10 bases. This CDR3 has 16 residues. Per germline, CDR1 SGHTA and CDR2 FQGNSA. J was trimmed by 6 bases and V by 4 bases; bases with no gene match: 11.

The chain employs TRBV28 and TRBJ1-5; D perhaps matches TRBD1 (5 bases). CDR1 MDHEN and CDR2 SYDVKM come from the germline V gene. The V and J ends lost 4 bases and 3 bases respectively, with 16 bases between them. The CDR3 totals 16 residues. CDR3 sequence (DNA): TGTGCCAGCAGTTCAGGCTCAGGGATTGACAATCAGCCCCAGCATTTT. Amino acid sequence: CASSSGSGIDNQPQHF.

The V and J genes are TRBV3-1 (or the pseudogene TRBV3-2) and TRBJ2-7, with a weak D call TRBD2 (6 bases). V lost 10 bases and J 2 bases, leaving 18 bases between the germline ends. This CDR3 is built from 14 residues. Per the germline V gene, CDR1 is LGHDT and CDR2 is YNNKEL (reference sequence). CDR3 region: CATSPRDGPYEQYF. CDR3 in DNA: TGTGCCACTTCGCCGCGGGACGGACCCTACGAGCAGTACTTC.

V is TRBV2 and J is TRBJ2-5; the match to TRBD2 covers 13 bases. There are 17 residues in the CDR3. In germline, CDR1 is SNHLY, CDR2 FYNNEI. The V gene end was trimmed by 3 bases and the J gene end by 5 bases; junction bases not matched to a gene: 9. This CDR3 is CASSDGTSGDEGETQYF. CDR3 nucleotide sequence: TGTGCCAGCAGTGACGGGACTAGCGGGGACGAAGGGGAGACCCAGTACTTC.

The chain joins TRBV5-4 to TRBJ1-1, with unresolved D. The CDR3 has 16 amino acids. V was clipped by 0 bases and J by 2 bases, with 14 bases between them. CDR1 is SGHNT and CDR2 is YYREEE in the germline V gene (reference sequence). The CDR3 reads CASSLDLSGVNTEAFF. As DNA, the CDR3 is TGTGCCAGCAGCTTGGACCTAAGCGGGGTTAACACTGAAGCTTTCTTT.

A single count supports this clone. This chain joins TRBV5-6 and TRBJ1-2; D may be TRBD1 (6 bases). The length of the CDR3 is 14 residues. The ends were cut back, 0 bases at V and 5 bases at J, with 11 bases in the middle. Germline CDR1 and CDR2: SGHDT and YYEEEE. Written as DNA, the CDR3 is TGTGCCAGCAGCTTGGCCAACAGGGAGTATGGCTACACCTTC. This gives the protein CASSLANREYGYTF.

V usage is TRBV6-6 and J usage is TRBJ2-1; TRBD1 agrees at 7 bases. CDR3 length: 16 amino acids. CDR1 and CDR2 (germline): MNHNY, SVGAGI (reference sequence). V was clipped by 6 bases and J by 0 bases; unmatched bases: 8. The CDR3 is CASSHTGQSSYNEQFF. CDR3 sequence (DNA): TGTGCCAGCAGCCATACGGGACAGAGCTCCTACAATGAGCAGTTCTTC.

The chain recombines TRBV28 with TRBJ1-3, with D uncertain. CDR1 and CDR2 from the germline V gene are MDHEN and SYDVKM. V was shortened by 6 bases and J by 0 bases, with 18 bases between the two germline ends. The CDR3 totals 17 residues. The CDR3 DNA is TGTGCCAGCAGCCCCCCCCGGGAGTTTCTCTCTGGAAACACCATATATTTT. Its protein is CASSPPREFLSGNTIYF.

The rearrangement links TRBV18 to TRBJ1-4; possibly TRBD1 for D (6 bases). In germline, CDR1 is KGHSH, CDR2 LQKENI. This CDR3 has 16 amino acids. Trimming cost V 0 bases and J 4 bases, with 12 bases left between them. The CDR3 here is CASSPPTQGYNEKLFF. CDR3 nucleotide sequence: TGTGCCAGCTCACCACCGACGCAGGGGTATAATGAAAAACTGTTTTTT.

The chain employs TRBV4-3 and TRBJ1-2; 9 positions match TRBD1. Germline lookup yields CDR1 LGHNA and CDR2 YSLEER. J lost 4 bases, V lost 2 bases, and 5 bases had no gene match. CDR3 size: 15 residues. CDR3 in amino acids: CASSQTGGQIYGYTF. The CDR3 DNA follows: TGCGCCAGCAGCCAAACAGGGGGCCAAATCTATGGCTACACCTTC.

The CDR3: CASTEAGGLGEQFF. As DNA, the CDR3 is TGTGCCAGCACCGAGGCGGGGGGCCTGGGGGAGCAGTTCTTC. The rearrangement links TRBV7-9 to TRBJ2-1, with 8 bases matching TRBD2. Germline V CDR1 and CDR2: SEHNR, FQNEAQ (reference sequence). V was pared by 7 bases and J by 10 bases, with 12 bases of the junction left unmatched. This CDR3 is built from 14 residues.

The chain employs TRBV27 and TRBJ1-1; D may be TRBD1 (6 bases). This CDR3 spans 13 amino acids. Germline assignment: CDR1 MNHEY and CDR2 SMNVEV (reference sequence). Trimming cost V 5 bases and J 6 bases, with 13 bases left between them. This CDR3 reads CASSPNRVAEAFF. The CDR3 nucleotides are TGTGCCAGCAGTCCCAACAGGGTAGCTGAAGCTTTCTTT.

This chain joins TRBV20-1 and TRBJ1-1, with a possible D match to TRBD1 (5 bases). Germline CDR1 reads DFQATT; CDR2 reads SNEGSKA (reference sequence). This CDR3 has 10 residues. The CDR3 DNA is TGCAGCGGGGGGTACCCCGAAGCTTTCTTT. Its translation is CSGGYPEAFF.

The V and J genes are TRBV6-2 or TRBV6-3 and TRBJ1-5; possibly TRBD1 for D (5 bases). The CDR3 is 16 residues long. Germline lookup yields CDR1 MNHEY and CDR2 SVGEGT. Trimming shortened V by 2 bases and J by 4 bases, and 15 bases separated the two germline ends. In nucleotides, the CDR3 is TGTGCCAGCAGTTACAGGAGGGCACAGGCTAATCAGCCCCAGCATTTT. Amino acids: CASSYRRAQANQPQHF.

This clone turned up a few times. J is TRBJ1-1 and V is TRBV5-1; TRBD1 might be the D (5 bases). Trimming took off 0 bases at V and 3 bases at J, with 12 bases between the two ends. The CDR3 is 15 residues long. Germline V gene lookup returns CDR1 SGHRS and CDR2 YFSETQ. CDR3 sequence (DNA): TGCGCCAGCAGCTTGGACGCCGGGGGTGACACTGAAGCTTTCTTT. It specifies CASSLDAGGDTEAFF.

The gene calls are TRBV27 and TRBJ2-1; D may be TRBD2 (7 bases). The germline V gene encodes CDR1 MNHEY and CDR2 SMNVEV (reference sequence). The V and J ends lost 8 bases and 9 bases respectively, with 14 bases between them. The CDR3 is 12 amino acids. The CDR3 DNA reads TGTGCCAGCGGAGGGGGGGACGGTGAGCAGTTCTTC. Amino acid sequence: CASGGGDGEQFF.

V and J are TRBV4-1 and TRBJ1-5, with a tentative D call TRBD1 (5 bases). Germline V gene lookup returns CDR1 MGHRA and CDR2 YSYEKL. This CDR3 is built from 15 residues. V was cut by 0 bases and J by 5 bases, with 11 bases left in between. The CDR3 bases are TGCGCCAGCAGCCAAGAAGGAGGGACTTATCAGCCCCAGCATTTT. Translation gives CASSQEGGTYQPQHF.

The V gene is TRBV10-3, the J gene TRBJ2-1, with D possibly matching TRBD1 (5 bases). The V and J ends lost 6 bases and 8 bases respectively, with 11 bases between them. Germline lookup yields CDR1 ENHRY and CDR2 SYGVKD. The CDR3 spans 12 residues. CDR3 amino acids: CAISAAGYEQFF. DNA for the CDR3: TGTGCCATCAGCGCCGCAGGGTATGAGCAGTTCTTC.

This clone was detected only a few times. The rearrangement links TRBV29-1 to TRBJ2-3; D gene ambiguous. Germline V gene sequence: CDR1 SQVTM, CDR2 ANQGSEA. The CDR3 runs 12 residues. Trimming removed 4 bases from V and 0 bases from J, with 5 bases in between. The CDR3 spells CSVVASTDTQYF. Written as DNA, the CDR3 is TGCAGCGTTGTGGCAAGCACAGATACGCAGTATTTT.

J is TRBJ1-3 and V is TRBV11-2; 7 bases are a match to TRBD1. The J segment lost 5 bases and the V segment lost 2 bases, leaving 12 bases of the junction unmatched. The CDR3 runs to 17 residues. In germline, CDR1 is SGHAT, CDR2 FQNNGV. CDR3 in DNA: TGTGCCAGCAGCTTAAGAGCGAGACAGGGTAGCAGAAACACCATATATTTT. It yields the protein CASSLRARQGSRNTIYF.

The chain recombines TRBV9 with TRBJ1-5; D is unclear. Per germline, CDR1 SGDLS and CDR2 YYNGEE. The V end lost 3 bases, the J end lost 0 bases, and 19 bases lay between the germline ends. CDR3 length equals 18 residues. CDR3 loop: CASSAGREMKNSNQPQHF. CDR3 bases: TGTGCCAGCAGCGCCGGGAGAGAAATGAAGAATAGCAATCAGCCCCAGCATTTT. The whole variable domain, remainder taken from reference TRBV9 and TRBJ1-5, is DSGVTQTPKHLITATGQRVTLRCSPRSGDLSVYWYQQSLDQGLQFLIQYYNGEERAKGNILERFSAQQFPDLHSELNLSSLELGDSALYFCASSAGREMKNSNQPQHFGDGTRLSIL.

The V and J genes are TRBV5-4 and TRBJ1-2, with 9 bases that match TRBD1. The J segment lost 2 bases and the V segment lost 5 bases, leaving 4 bases of the junction unmatched. Germline CDR1 reads SGHNT; CDR2 reads YYREEE (reference sequence). CDR3 length equals 14 residues. This CDR3 is CASRPGTGNYGYTF. In DNA, the CDR3 is TGTGCCAGCAGACCCGGGACAGGGAACTATGGCTACACCTTC.

The chain recombines TRBV13 with TRBJ1-1; D is undetermined. Germline loops: CDR1 PRHDT, CDR2 FYEKMQ (reference sequence). The CDR3 loop spans 15 amino acids. V was cut by 6 bases and J by 0 bases, with 14 bases left in between. The CDR3 spells CASSYRDGLNTEAFF. DNA of the CDR3: TGTGCCAGCAGTTACAGAGACGGCTTGAACACTGAAGCTTTCTTT.